The sequence of this T cell receptor (beta chain) was determined in a study of siplizumab effects on memory and regulatory T cells. Regarding the study as a whole: Under siplizumab, alloreactive sequences traced to unstimulated CD4+ memory cells were significantly reduced. Roughly 80-97% of proliferating clones (CD4+ or CD8+) could not be assigned a naive or memory phenotype. Naive T cells were seemingly more diverse than memory cells, and major contributions to the alloresponse seemed to be made by them.

Trimming shortened V by 6 bases and J by 1 base, and 6 bases separated the two germline ends. Germline-derived CDR1 and CDR2 are DFQATT and SNEGSKA (reference sequence). The CDR3 contains 11 residues. This clone was observed once. Its antigen is currently unknown. This table comes from immunoSEQ multiplex PCR, and its TCRdb copy is limited to in-frame clones, with some not included. The sample records about 100,000 clones, around 90% being singletons. Sample: CD4+ T cells sorted from blood. This sequence joins TRBV20-1 and TRBJ2-5; TRBD2 might be the D (5 bases). The receptor's source is a human donor in good health. This chain's CDR3 is CSAEGQETQYF. The CDR3 DNA follows: TGCAGTGCCGAGGGCCAAGAGACCCAGTACTTC.